This T cell receptor beta chain was sequenced for a study of blood T cell repertoires in COVID-19. Across the study: The samples span acute and convalescent COVID-19 from the United States, Italy and Spain.

In the original processing: Estimation of nucleated cell counts relied on the amplification of reference gene primers. Generated by immunoSEQ multiplex PCR, the TCRdb table keeps only in-frame clones and is missing some. From that table come the V and J calls and clone size; the DNA was used to work out D and trimming. The table records under 500,000 clones, approximately 90% of them present only once. V gave up 0 bases and J gave up 5 bases, with 14 bases separating them. The CDR3 is made up of 16 amino acids. Germline V lookup: CDR1 SGHRS, CDR2 YFSETQ. Participants' reported clinical history set cohort assignment.

The receptor was derived from a woman younger than 35 with acute COVID-19. This sequence joins TRBV5-1 and TRBJ1-4, with unresolved D. The specimen sequenced was PBMCs or T cells enriched from blood (not recorded which). The CDR3 loop reads CASSLEQFIPNEKLFF. In DNA form, the CDR3 reads TGCGCCAGCAGCTTGGAACAGTTCATTCCCAATGAAAAACTGTTTTTT. Filled out from reference TRBV5-1 and TRBJ1-4, the complete variable domain reads KAGVTQTPRYLIKTRGQQVTLSCSPISGHRSVSWYQQTPGQGLQFLFEYFSETQRNKGNFPGRFSGRQFSNSRSEMNVSTLELGDSALYLCASSLEQFIPNEKLFFGSGTQLSVL.